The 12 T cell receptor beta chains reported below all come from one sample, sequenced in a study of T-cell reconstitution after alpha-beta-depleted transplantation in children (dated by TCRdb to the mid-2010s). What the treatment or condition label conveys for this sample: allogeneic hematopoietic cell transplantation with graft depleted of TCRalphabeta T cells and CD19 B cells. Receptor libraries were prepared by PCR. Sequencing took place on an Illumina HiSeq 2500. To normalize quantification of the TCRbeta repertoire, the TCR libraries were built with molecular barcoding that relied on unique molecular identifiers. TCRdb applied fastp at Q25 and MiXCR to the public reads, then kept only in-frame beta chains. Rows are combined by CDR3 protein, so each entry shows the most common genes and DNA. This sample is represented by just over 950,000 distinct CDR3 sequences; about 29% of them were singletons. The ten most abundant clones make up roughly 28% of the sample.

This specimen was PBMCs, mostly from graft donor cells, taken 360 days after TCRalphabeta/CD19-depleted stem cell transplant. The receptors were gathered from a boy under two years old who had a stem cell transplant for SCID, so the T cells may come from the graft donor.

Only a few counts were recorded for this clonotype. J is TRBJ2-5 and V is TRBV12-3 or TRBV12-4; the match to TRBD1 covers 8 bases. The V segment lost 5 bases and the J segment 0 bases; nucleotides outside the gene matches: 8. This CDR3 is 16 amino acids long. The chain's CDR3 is CASSPPDRAYQETQYF. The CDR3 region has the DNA TGTGCCAGCAGTCCCCCGGACAGGGCGTACCAAGAGACCCAGTACTTC.

The CDR3 bases are TGCAGTGCTTCACCGGGACAGGGATCAAATGAGCAGTTCTTC. Protein product: CSASPGQGSNEQFF. J is TRBJ2-1 and V is TRBV20-1; TRBD1 matches at 9 bases. V trimming: 5 bases; J trimming: 7 bases; junction bases outside the gene matches: 9. The CDR3 totals 14 residues. Per germline, CDR1 DFQATT and CDR2 SNEGSKA (reference sequence).

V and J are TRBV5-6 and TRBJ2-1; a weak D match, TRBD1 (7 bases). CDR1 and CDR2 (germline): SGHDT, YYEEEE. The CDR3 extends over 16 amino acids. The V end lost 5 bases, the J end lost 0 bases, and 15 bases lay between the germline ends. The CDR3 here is CASRTRGASSYNEQFF. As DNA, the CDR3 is TGTGCCAGCAGGACCAGGGGGGCGAGCTCCTACAATGAGCAGTTCTTC.

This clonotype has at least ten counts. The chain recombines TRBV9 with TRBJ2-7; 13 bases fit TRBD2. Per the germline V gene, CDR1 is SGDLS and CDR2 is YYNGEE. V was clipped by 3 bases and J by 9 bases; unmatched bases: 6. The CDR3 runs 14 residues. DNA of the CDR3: TGTGCCAGCAGCGCACTAGCGGGGGGGCCTGGGCAGTACTTC. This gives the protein CASSALAGGPGQYF.

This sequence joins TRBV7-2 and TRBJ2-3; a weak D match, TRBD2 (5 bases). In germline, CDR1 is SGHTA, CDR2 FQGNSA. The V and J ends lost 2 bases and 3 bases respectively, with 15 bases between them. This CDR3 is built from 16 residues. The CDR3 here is CASSLSGSEGTDTQYF. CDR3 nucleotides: TGTGCCAGCAGCTTATCCGGCAGCGAGGGTACAGATACGCAGTATTTT. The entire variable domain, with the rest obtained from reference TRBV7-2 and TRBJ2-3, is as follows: GAGVSQSPSNKVTEKGKDVELRCDPISGHTALYWYRQSLGQGLEFLIYFQGNSAPDKSGLPSDRFSAERTGGSVSTLTIQRTQQEDSAVYLCASSLSGSEGTDTQYFGPGTRLTVL.

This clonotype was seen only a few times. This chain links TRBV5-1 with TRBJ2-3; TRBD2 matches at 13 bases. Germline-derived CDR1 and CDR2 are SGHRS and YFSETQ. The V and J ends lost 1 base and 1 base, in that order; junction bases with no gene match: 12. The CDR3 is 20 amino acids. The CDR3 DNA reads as TGCGCCAGCAGCTTGTGGGGGACTAGCGGGATTCAGAGCGGCACAGATACGCAGTATTTT. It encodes CASSLWGTSGIQSGTDTQYF.

The CDR3 nucleotides read TGTGCCAGCAGCTTAGTGGGGGCGCCTACTTACAATGAGCAGTTCTTC. Residues: CASSLVGAPTYNEQFF. V and J are TRBV7-2 and TRBJ2-1, with D perhaps TRBD1 (6 bases). Per germline, CDR1 SGHTA and CDR2 FQGNSA. Trimming removed 1 base from V and 4 bases from J, with 14 bases in between. The CDR3 runs 16 residues.

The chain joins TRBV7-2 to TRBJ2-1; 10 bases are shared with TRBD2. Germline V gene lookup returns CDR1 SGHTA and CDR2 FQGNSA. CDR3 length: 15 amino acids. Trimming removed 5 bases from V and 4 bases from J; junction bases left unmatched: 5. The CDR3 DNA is TGTGCCAGCAGCCTACAAGCGGGGGGGTACAATGAGCAGTTCTTC. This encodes CASSLQAGGYNEQFF.

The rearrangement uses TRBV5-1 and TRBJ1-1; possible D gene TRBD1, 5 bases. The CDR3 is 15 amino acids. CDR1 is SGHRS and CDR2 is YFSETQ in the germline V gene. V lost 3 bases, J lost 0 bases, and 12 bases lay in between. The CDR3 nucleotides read TGCGCCAGCAGCTCCGGGACGCTTTTGAACACTGAAGCTTTCTTT. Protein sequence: CASSSGTLLNTEAFF.

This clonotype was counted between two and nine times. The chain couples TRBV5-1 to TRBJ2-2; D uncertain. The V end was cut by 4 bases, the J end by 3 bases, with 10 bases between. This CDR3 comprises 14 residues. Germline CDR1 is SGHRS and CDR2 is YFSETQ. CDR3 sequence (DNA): TGCGCCAGCAGCCCGGATGGGTACACCGGGGAGCTGTTTTTT. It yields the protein CASSPDGYTGELFF.

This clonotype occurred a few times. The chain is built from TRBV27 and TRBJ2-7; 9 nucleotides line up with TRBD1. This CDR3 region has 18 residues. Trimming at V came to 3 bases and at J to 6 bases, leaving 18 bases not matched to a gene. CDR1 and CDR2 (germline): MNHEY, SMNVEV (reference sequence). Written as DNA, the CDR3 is TGTGCCAGCAGTTTGCAACTCCCGGGACAGGGAGTAGCGACCGAGCAGTACTTC. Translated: CASSLQLPGQGVATEQYF.

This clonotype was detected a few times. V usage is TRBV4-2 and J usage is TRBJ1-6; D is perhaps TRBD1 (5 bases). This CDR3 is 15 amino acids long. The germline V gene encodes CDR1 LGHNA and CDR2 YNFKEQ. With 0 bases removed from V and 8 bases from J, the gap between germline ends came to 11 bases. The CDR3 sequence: CASSQDDQTDSPLHF. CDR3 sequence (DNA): TGTGCCAGCAGCCAAGATGACCAGACAGATTCACCCCTCCACTTT.